This T cell receptor (beta chain) was captured by sequencing in a study of blood T cell repertoires in COVID-19. The overall study: COVID-19 samples collected from the United States, Italy and Spain covered acute and convalescent phases.

Between the trimmed V and J ends, which lost 3 bases and 8 bases, there was a span of 13 bases. This CDR3 contains 13 residues. Germline lookup yields CDR1 SEHNR and CDR2 FQNEAQ (reference sequence). The authors' processing: Nucleated cell counts were estimated from reference gene primer amplification. Clones were sequenced by immunoSEQ multiplex PCR, and TCRdb holds only the in-frame ones, with some missing. V and J calls and clone size are copied from that table; D and trimming were computed from the DNA. Among a few hundred thousand clones listed, 75% to 95% were seen once. Seattle participants joined during active infection and were tracked over time.

Sequencing input: peripheral blood. This rearrangement joins TRBV7-9 to TRBJ1-2; no reliable D call. This TCR was recovered from a woman aged 30 to 39 with COVID-19, enrolled during active disease. The CDR3 is CASSFGLSPGYTF. The CDR3 bases are TGTGCCAGCAGCTTTGGGCTTTCCCCCGGCTACACCTTC.